Shown below are 6 T cell receptor beta chains from a single sample sequenced in a study of control samples from healthy donors and cancer patients. Clones were read by immunoSEQ multiplex PCR, and TCRdb kept only the in-frame ones, dropping some. The sample lists about 150,000 clones, over 85% occurring once. Sample: blood. The receptor source for this set is a man in his late teens or twenties in good health.

The chain links TRBV4-2 to TRBJ1-4, with D maybe TRBD1 (6 bases). The CDR3 runs 16 residues. The germline CDR1 and CDR2 sequences are LGHNA and YNFKEQ. The V and J ends lost 4 bases and 5 bases respectively, with 17 bases between them. CDR3 in DNA: TGTGCCAGCAGCCGCCAGAACAGGGAGCCAAATGAAAAACTGTTTTTT. This gives the protein CASSRQNREPNEKLFF.

V is TRBV4-2 and J is TRBJ2-1, with D possibly being TRBD2 (6 bases). Trimming cost V 0 bases and J 9 bases, with 15 bases left between them. Germline V gene sequence: CDR1 LGHNA, CDR2 YNFKEQ. The CDR3 contains 15 residues. CDR3 sequence reads: CASSQERVEGPEQFF. The CDR3 coding sequence is TGTGCCAGCAGCCAAGAAAGGGTGGAGGGGCCTGAGCAGTTCTTC.

CDR3 amino acids: CATGWDGKNTEAFF. CDR3 sequence (DNA): TGCGCCACCGGGTGGGATGGTAAGAACACTGAAGCTTTCTTT. J is TRBJ1-1 and V is TRBV5-1; D remains unclear. Germline V gene lookup returns CDR1 SGHRS and CDR2 YFSETQ. This CDR3 has 14 residues. V gave up 9 bases and J gave up 1 base, with 16 bases separating them.

The chain joins TRBV27 to TRBJ2-1; TRBD2 might be the D (6 bases). Trimming took 6 bases from V and 0 from J, leaving 9 bases between them. The CDR3 is made up of 14 amino acids. CDR1 is MNHEY and CDR2 is SMNVEV in the germline V gene (reference sequence). The CDR3 nucleotides are TGTGCCAGCAGACTCGGGAGCTCCTACAATGAGCAGTTCTTC. It codes for CASRLGSSYNEQFF.

The chain uses TRBV4-1 and TRBJ1-3; no definite D call. Trimming pared 1 base from V and 4 bases from J, leaving 11 bases between. The CDR3 is made up of 15 amino acids. The germline gives CDR1 MGHRA, CDR2 YSYEKL. CDR3: CASSQAHGEGNTIYF. CDR3 DNA: TGCGCCAGCAGCCAAGCGCACGGGGAGGGAAACACCATATATTTT.

V is TRBV7-3 and J is TRBJ1-1, with no clear D. V lost 1 base to trimming and J lost 4 bases, with 7 bases between them. Germline V gene sequence: CDR1 SGHTA, CDR2 FQGTGA. The CDR3 consists of 13 residues. The CDR3 DNA follows: TGTGCCAGCAGCTTAAGACCCCGCACTGAAGCTTTCTTT. Residues: CASSLRPRTEAFF. The whole variable domain, filled in from reference TRBV7-3 and TRBJ1-1, reads GAGVSQTPSNKVTEKGKYVELRCDPISGHTALYWYRQSLGQGPEFLIYFQGTGAADDSGLPNDRFFAVRPEGSVSTLKIQRTERGDSAVYLCASSLRPRTEAFFGQGTRLTVV.